This TCR beta chain was recorded in a study of OX40 agonist ivuxolimab in advanced cancers. Study-level findings and limits: Within 6 weeks, CD4+ and CD8+ blood T cells expanded clonally at 0.1 to 3.0 mg/kg.

Between the trimmed V and J ends, which lost 1 base and 3 bases, there was a span of 7 bases. The CDR3 spans 13 residues. The germline V gene encodes CDR1 LGHNA and CDR2 YSLEER. Generated by immunoSEQ multiplex PCR, the TCRdb table keeps only in-frame clones and is missing some. The sample carries around 77,000 clones, around 80% recorded once. Points on this clone: Its cognate antigen is unknown.

The origin of this receptor is an adult with an advanced solid tumor such as melanoma, head and neck, liver or kidney cancer. The material sequenced was CD4+ or CD8+ T cells sorted from blood, taken in a trial of the OX40 agonist ivuxolimab. V gene TRBV4-3 combines with J gene TRBJ2-7; D is uncertain. The CDR3 DNA reads TGCGCCAGCAGCCAAGCACAGAACTACGAGCAGTACTTC. It specifies CASSQAQNYEQYF.